The entry below gives a single T cell receptor beta chain sequence along with its context. This CDR3 comprises 15 residues. Germline lookup yields CDR1 MNHEY and CDR2 SVGAGI. V lost 0 bases and J lost 5, with 13 bases in between. Authors' methods: Amplification with reference gene primers provided the estimates of nucleated cell counts. Only in-frame clones appear in the TCRdb table, and some are missing; sequencing was by immunoSEQ multiplex PCR. The DNA was the basis for D and trimming; V, J and clone size are from that table. The sample holds approximately 61,000 clones; roughly 88% are singletons and the top ten take approximately 18%. The sample comes from a study of blood T cell repertoires in COVID-19. The wider study: COVID-19 samples collected from the United States, Italy and Spain covered acute and convalescent phases. From T cells, B-cell-depleted T cells, or PBMCs came the material, which was cDNA or gDNA.

This rearrangement joins TRBV6-5 to TRBJ2-5; no clear D. Sequencing input: peripheral blood. The origin of this receptor is an elderly woman with active COVID-19. The DNA of the CDR3 is TGTGCCAGCAGTTACTCTGGCAATTTCGGGGAGACCCAGTACTTC. Translation gives CASSYSGNFGETQYF.